The 19 T cell receptor beta chains listed next were all sequenced from one sample in a study of blood T cell repertoires in COVID-19. Some clones are missing from TCRdb's copy, which holds only in-frame ones; the method was immunoSEQ multiplex PCR. Of tens of thousands of clones detected, about 83% appear once; the ten largest clones hold roughly 45%. Sequencing was performed on peripheral blood. The origin of the receptors is a human donor in a cohort sampled during active COVID-19.

The rearrangement joins TRBV28 to TRBJ1-1; D uncertain. Trimming stripped 6 bases from V and 5 bases from J, with 7 bases between. This CDR3 has 11 amino acids. Germline CDR1 MDHEN, CDR2 SYDVKM. The CDR3 loop is CASSRYTEAFF. The CDR3 nucleotides read TGTGCCAGCAGCCGTTATACTGAAGCTTTCTTT.

The rearrangement joins TRBV27 to TRBJ2-1; TRBD2 matches 10 bases. This CDR3 is built from 16 residues. V gave up 3 bases and J gave up 3 bases; unmatched junction bases: 5. Germline assignment: CDR1 MNHEY and CDR2 SMNVEV (reference sequence). The CDR3 loop reads CASSLAGLANYNEQFF. As DNA, the CDR3 is TGTGCCAGCAGTTTGGCGGGACTAGCGAACTACAATGAGCAGTTCTTC.

As concerns this clone: An end of the junction does not agree with germline; a read error may underlie this. The chain couples TRBV7-6 to TRBJ2-1; TRBD2 agrees at 7 bases. The germline gives CDR1 SGHVS, CDR2 FNYEAQ. The CDR3 is 14 amino acids. The CDR3 DNA sequence: TGTGCCAGCAGCATCGAGACTAGCTACAGTGAGCAGTTCTTC. This encodes CASSIETSYSEQFF.

The rearrangement joins TRBV28 to TRBJ1-5; TRBD1 aligns across 7 bases. The germline gives CDR1 MDHEN, CDR2 SYDVKM. Trimming cost V 10 bases and J 7 bases; bases outside gene matches: 7. The CDR3 has 12 amino acids. In nucleotides, the CDR3 is TGTGCCACCGAGAGAGGGGGCCAGCCCCAGCATTTT. It codes for CATERGGQPQHF.

The chain combines TRBV7-2 with TRBJ2-7; the D gene is possibly TRBD2 (7 bases). The germline V gene encodes CDR1 SGHTA and CDR2 FQGNSA. Between the trimmed V and J ends, which lost 6 bases and 5 bases, there was a span of 17 bases. The CDR3 has 14 amino acids. The CDR3 bases are TGTGCCAGCAGAAATGGGGGGGCGCGCGACGAGCAGTACTTC. Its protein is CASRNGGARDEQYF.

V usage is TRBV9 and J usage is TRBJ1-5; D not resolved. Trimming pared 0 bases from V and 6 bases from J, leaving 7 bases between. The CDR3 is 13 amino acids. Germline CDR1 and CDR2: SGDLS and YYNGEE. CDR3 protein: CASSVGDGQPQHF. DNA of the CDR3: TGTGCCAGCAGCGTAGGAGATGGTCAGCCCCAGCATTTT. The full variable domain, in which reference TRBV9 and TRBJ1-5 provide the parts outside the CDR3, is DSGVTQTPKHLITATGQRVTLRCSPRSGDLSVYWYQQSLDQGLQFLIQYYNGEERAKGNILERFSAQQFPDLHSELNLSSLELGDSALYFCASSVGDGQPQHFGDGTRLSIL.

V usage is TRBV28 and J usage is TRBJ2-3; D is unclear. The CDR3 length is 14 residues. Trimming took off 2 bases at V and 6 bases at J, with 12 bases between the two ends. Germline-derived CDR1 and CDR2 are MDHEN and SYDVKM. CDR3 protein: CASSLMAEVDTQYF. CDR3 DNA: TGTGCCAGCAGTTTAATGGCAGAAGTCGATACGCAGTATTTT.

The CDR3 is CASSLVGLAGDEQYF. Written as DNA, the CDR3 is TGTGCCAGCAGCTTAGTAGGGCTAGCGGGAGACGAGCAGTACTTC. This chain connects TRBV7-2 to TRBJ2-7, with 10 positions matching TRBD2. The ends lost 1 base at V and 5 bases at J; junction bases unmatched: 5. This CDR3 has 15 amino acids. CDR1 and CDR2 (germline): SGHTA, FQGNSA.

This clone occurred once. The chain has TRBV27 and TRBJ2-1, with 9 bases identical to TRBD1. CDR1 and CDR2 from the germline V gene are MNHEY and SMNVEV (reference sequence). V trimming: 6 bases; J trimming: 7 bases; junction bases outside the gene matches: 7. This CDR3 comprises 14 residues. CDR3 nucleotides: TGTGCCAGCAGCCCAGGGACAGGGTGGAATGAGCAGTTCTTC. Its translation: CASSPGTGWNEQFF.

In this sample, this clone turned up a few times. DNA for the CDR3: TGTGCCAGTAGTATAGAGGACAGGGGCAATCAGCCCCAGCATTTT. It yields the protein CASSIEDRGNQPQHF. The V call is TRBV19, the J call TRBJ1-5, with 8 positions matching TRBD1. Per the germline V gene, CDR1 is LNHDA and CDR2 is SQIVND (reference sequence). This CDR3 has 15 amino acids. With V trimmed by 0 bases and J by 2 bases, 0 bases remained unmatched.

The chain is built from TRBV5-1 and TRBJ2-3; TRBD1 might be the D (5 bases). CDR1 and CDR2 (germline): SGHRS, YFSETQ. This CDR3 is built from 15 residues. V was pared by 3 bases and J by 0 bases, with 11 bases between. The CDR3: CASSSTVQSTDTQYF. In nucleotides, the CDR3 is TGCGCCAGCAGCTCGACAGTCCAGAGCACAGATACGCAGTATTTT.

This clone has just one count. The chain combines TRBV5-3 with TRBJ1-4; TRBD1 matches 8 bases. Being an ORF, TRBV5-3 has a function that is uncertain. Germline trimming cut 2 bases from V and 8 bases from J; bases unmatched to any gene: 5. The CDR3 has 14 residues. The CDR3 nucleotides are TGTGCCAGAAGCTTCGACAGGGGAGTAGAAAAACTGTTTTTT. Protein: CARSFDRGVEKLFF.

J is TRBJ2-7 and V is TRBV30; D might be TRBD2 (5 bases). Trimming pared 3 bases from V and 2 bases from J, leaving 14 bases between. Germline assignment: CDR1 GTSNPN and CDR2 SVGIG (reference sequence). CDR3 length: 14 residues. The CDR3 reads CAWRDSPNTYEQYF. In DNA, the CDR3 is TGTGCCTGGAGGGACTCTCCTAATACCTACGAGCAGTACTTC.

The V and J genes are TRBV28 and TRBJ1-2; 7 bases are shared with TRBD1. The CDR3 has 12 amino acids. Trimming took 5 bases from V and 8 from J; bases not matched to a gene: 5. Germline CDR1 reads MDHEN; CDR2 reads SYDVKM. The CDR3 loop reads CASSAQGLGYTF. As DNA, the CDR3 is TGTGCCAGCAGTGCACAGGGGTTAGGCTACACCTTC.

V gene TRBV19 combines with J gene TRBJ2-5; 9 bases line up with TRBD1. The CDR3 is made up of 15 amino acids. The V gene's germline CDR1 is LNHDA and CDR2 SQIVND (reference sequence). After removal of 3 bases from V and 1 base from J, the junction contained 3 bases not matched to a gene. This chain's CDR3 is CASSIVTGGQETQYF. DNA of the CDR3: TGTGCCAGTAGTATCGTGACAGGGGGCCAAGAGACCCAGTACTTC.

This clone was detected once. Other DNA sequences in this specimen translate into the identical CDR3. The rearrangement uses TRBV29-1 and TRBJ2-5; 9 bases map to TRBD2. V shed 4 bases, J shed 4 bases, and the junction held 7 bases outside the gene matches. The germline gives CDR1 SQVTM, CDR2 ANQGSEA. The CDR3 has 14 residues. CDR3: CSVGIGGRGETQYF. Here the CDR3 DNA reads TGCAGCGTTGGTATCGGCGGGAGGGGAGAGACCCAGTACTTC.

The rearrangement links TRBV7-2 to TRBJ2-2; D remains ambiguous. Trimming took 5 bases from V and 0 from J, leaving 13 bases between them. The length of the CDR3 is 16 residues. Germline V lookup: CDR1 SGHTA, CDR2 FQGNSA. The CDR3 DNA follows: TGTGCCAGCAGCCAGAGGCGGCTAGCGAACACCGGGGAGCTGTTTTTT. Translating it yields CASSQRRLANTGELFF.

The chain recombines TRBV9 with TRBJ2-3; 14 bases align to TRBD2. Germline assignment: CDR1 SGDLS and CDR2 YYNGEE. Trimming cost V 4 bases and J 1 base; bases outside gene matches: 8. CDR3 length equals 18 residues. DNA of the CDR3: TGTGCCAGCAGCCCAAGGACTAGCGGGAGGTACCGCACAGATACGCAGTATTTT. Its translation is CASSPRTSGRYRTDTQYF.

The chain combines TRBV5-4 with TRBJ1-1; D remains ambiguous. Germline CDR1 is SGHNT and CDR2 is YYREEE (reference sequence). V shed 2 bases and J shed 2 bases, with 10 bases lying between them. The CDR3 totals 14 residues. The CDR3 loop reads CASSFRRSNTEAFF. The DNA for the CDR3 is TGTGCCAGCAGCTTTAGGAGGAGTAACACTGAAGCTTTCTTT.